This TCR beta chain was obtained from a study of cytomegalovirus exposure and HLA in healthy donors. Study overall: HLA-typed donors were the source of approximately 80 million unique TCRs, which an early data release held.

Turning to this clone: The target antigen is unknown.

Study-level points and caveats: Being indistinguishable, some V segments were excluded, TRBV6-2 and TRBV6-3 among them.

While unrecorded immune exposures were likely, the donors were nominally healthy when sampled. The CDR3 consists of 14 residues. Germline lookup yields CDR1 LNHNV and CDR2 YYDKDF (reference sequence). Deletions cut 0 bases from V and 7 bases from J, with 12 bases between. PCR primers comprised 60 Vbeta and 13 Jbeta primers. Sequencing used immunoSEQ multiplex PCR; TCRdb keeps in-frame clones, though not all of them. This table has 150,000 to 200,000 clones, 75% to 85% appearing once. The sequence came from a woman between 50 and 59 years old in good health and CMV-seronegative. Sequencing input: PBMCs. This chain joins TRBV15 and TRBJ1-1; a weak D match, TRBD1 (5 bases). CDR3 DNA sequence: TGTGCCACCAGCAGAGATTGGACATCTATTGAAGCTTTCTTT. Translating gives CATSRDWTSIEAFF.